This is a list of T cell receptor beta chains from one sample in a study of blood T cell repertoires in COVID-19. TCRdb's copy holds only in-frame clones and misses some; the assay was immunoSEQ multiplex PCR. The sample lists roughly 330,000 clones, about 87% occurring once. What was sequenced was PBMCs or T cells enriched from blood (not recorded which). The receptors originated from a woman aged 25 to 39 who had recovered from COVID-19. The CDR3 runs from the conserved cysteine through the conserved F or W. D genes are given only for firm matches. The listing skips clone size in some rows; elsewhere it reads once, few, many or a size class.

D gene	clone size	V gene	J gene	CDR3 DNA	CDR3 protein
-	-	TRBV18	TRBJ1-1	TGTGCCAGCTCACCATTTGCGACGGAAGCGGACACTGAAGCTTTCTTT	CASSPFATEADTEAFF
TRBD1	-	TRBV6-5	TRBJ1-2	TGTGCCAGCAGTTACTCGGGACAGAGTCGAGGCTACACCTTC	CASSYSGQSRGYTF
TRBD1	-	TRBV3-1/TRBV3-2	TRBJ1-2	TGTGCCAGCAGCCAGGACAGGGTACTAAATGGCTACACCTTC	CASSQDRVLNGYTF
TRBD1	-	TRBV18	TRBJ1-6	TGTGCCAGCTCACCCGACGGACAGGGCGGGGGATCACCCCTCCACTTT	CASSPDGQGGGSPLHF
-	-	TRBV5-4	TRBJ1-5	TGTGCCAGCAGCTTGGGAGGGGGAAGCAATCAGCCCCAGCATTTT	CASSLGGGSNQPQHF
TRBD1	-	TRBV10-3	TRBJ1-2	TGTGCCATCAGCGGGACAGGGGGCAATTATGGCTACACCTTC	CAISGTGGNYGYTF
-	few	TRBV7-2	TRBJ1-1	TGTGCCAGCAGCTCACAGCAGAACACTGAAGCTTTCTTT	CASSSQQNTEAFF
-	once	TRBV7-2	TRBJ1-1	TGTGCCAGCAGCTTGGACAGCATGAACACTGAAGCTTTCTTT	CASSLDSMNTEAFF
TRBD1	-	TRBV28	TRBJ1-5	TGTGCCAGCAGTTTCCAGGGGGCTCTTGGAAGCAATCAGCCCCAGCATTTT	CASSFQGALGSNQPQHF
-	-	TRBV24-1	TRBJ2-2	TGTGCCACCAGTGATTTTTTCAGGGGCGCAGAGGACACCGGGGAGCTGTTTTTT	CATSDFFRGAEDTGELFF
TRBD1	-	TRBV6-5	TRBJ1-6	TGTGCCAGCAATCAGGGGGCCTATAATTCACCCCTCCACTTT	CASNQGAYNSPLHF
-	-	TRBV2	TRBJ1-2	TGTGCCAGCACTGATGACAAACTCTATGGCTACACCTTC	CASTDDKLYGYTF
-	-	TRBV11-3	TRBJ2-7	TGTGCCAGCAGCTTATTCCCCCCCCCTTCCGAGCAGTACTTC	CASSLFPPPSEQYF
-	-	TRBV3-1/TRBV3-2	TRBJ2-7	TGTGCCAGCAGCCCGACGGGACTCCCGGGCGAGCAGTACTTC	CASSPTGLPGEQYF
-	-	TRBV28	TRBJ2-5	TGTGCCAGCAGTTTACAGGGTCGGGAGACCCAGTACTTC	CASSLQGRETQYF
-	-	TRBV4-1	TRBJ1-1	TGCGCCAGCGGGCCGGAGAACACTGAAGCTTTCTTT	CASGPENTEAFF
-	-	TRBV3-1/TRBV3-2	TRBJ1-3	TGTGCCAGCAGCCACAGTTCCGGGGGGGCTACGTCAAACACCATATATTTT	CASSHSSGGATSNTIYF
TRBD1	-	TRBV19	TRBJ1-1	TGTGCCAGTAGTATAATCCGGACAGGCCGGAACACTGAAGCTTTCTTT	CASSIIRTGRNTEAFF
TRBD2	-	TRBV2	TRBJ2-3	TGTGCCAGCCGGACGGGGGGGACCACAGATACGCAGTATTTT	CASRTGGTTDTQYF
-	-	TRBV6-5	TRBJ1-6	TGTGCCAGCAGTAGGAGGGTAGACTCACCCCTCCACTTT	CASSRRVDSPLHF
TRBD1	-	TRBV7-2	TRBJ1-6	TGTGCCAGCAGCCGACGACAGGGTTCACCCCTCCACTTT	CASSRRQGSPLHF
TRBD1	-	TRBV9	TRBJ1-4	TGTGCCAGCAGCGAGGGGACAGGGGGCGAAGAAAAACTGTTTTTT	CASSEGTGGEEKLFF
TRBD1	-	TRBV7-2	TRBJ2-4	TGTGCCAGCAGCCAGGGGGCTGCCCAGTACTTC	CASSQGAAQYF
-	once	TRBV19	TRBJ1-5	TGTGCCAGTAGTAACAATCCCCTCAATCAGCCCCAGCATTTT	CASSNNPLNQPQHF
TRBD1	-	TRBV3-1/TRBV3-2	TRBJ1-2	TGTGCCAGCAGCCAAGGGCTCGGACAGGGGGCTTATGGCTACACCTTC	CASSQGLGQGAYGYTF
-	-	TRBV27	TRBJ2-5	TGTGCCAGCAGTTTATCCGGGATTTCGAGGGAGACCCAGTACTTC	CASSLSGISRETQYF
-	-	TRBV19	TRBJ1-5	TGTGCCAGTAGTTTGCCCAGGAATAGCAATCAGCCCCAGCATTTT	CASSLPRNSNQPQHF
-	-	TRBV11-2	TRBJ1-6	TGTGCCAGCAGCCGAGACCTGACAGGCTATAATTCACCCCTCCACTTT	CASSRDLTGYNSPLHF
TRBD1	-	TRBV7-2	TRBJ1-1	TGTGCCAGCAGCTTAGTCGGGACAGGGTCAAGCGGAGCTTTCTTT	CASSLVGTGSSGAFF
TRBD1	once	TRBV4-2	TRBJ1-2	TGTGCCAGCAGCCGCAGACAGGGGCTCGTTGATGGCTACACCTTC	CASSRRQGLVDGYTF
-	-	TRBV19	TRBJ1-6	TGTGCCAGTAGAGAGAAGTCTCATAATTCACCCCTCCACTTT	CASREKSHNSPLHF
-	-	TRBV19	TRBJ2-1	TGTGCCAGGCATATAGACTACAATGAGCAGTTCTTC	CARHIDYNEQFF
TRBD1	-	TRBV2	TRBJ2-5	TGTGCCAGCAGTCTACAGGGGCCCCAAGAGACCCAGTACTTC	CASSLQGPQETQYF
TRBD1	-	TRBV7-8	TRBJ1-1	TGTGCCAGCAGCTGGCAGGGGGTCACTGAAGCTTTCTTT	CASSWQGVTEAFF
TRBD2	-	TRBV19	TRBJ2-7	TGTGCCAGTAGTCCGGGACTAGCGGGGGGGCCTCACTCCTACGAGCAGTACTTC	CASSPGLAGGPHSYEQYF
TRBD1	-	TRBV3-1/TRBV3-2	TRBJ1-2	TGTGCCAGCAGCCACGGGACAGGGAATTCCCCAAACTATGGCTACACCTTC	CASSHGTGNSPNYGYTF
TRBD1	-	TRBV28	TRBJ1-2	TGTGCCAGCAGACCCGCGGACAGGGCCATTGGGGGCTACACCTTC	CASRPADRAIGGYTF
TRBD1	-	TRBV30	TRBJ1-6	TGTGCCTGGGCCGGGACAGGGGACTCACCCCTCCACTTT	CAWAGTGDSPLHF
-	-	TRBV9	TRBJ1-2	TGTGCCAGCAGCGTAGCACCTACAGGGACGGGTGGCTACACCTTC	CASSVAPTGTGGYTF
TRBD1	few	TRBV7-9	TRBJ1-1	TGTGCCAGCAGCTTTGGGCGGGAACAGGGGGCGAAGGGCACTGAAGCTTTCTTT	CASSFGREQGAKGTEAFF
TRBD1	-	TRBV6-5	TRBJ1-2	TGTGCCAGCAGTTACTCGTCAGGGGGCAGGGGCTACACCTTC	CASSYSSGGRGYTF